Below, 9 T cell receptor beta chains from the same sample are listed, as sequenced in a study of blood T cell repertoires in COVID-19. The data were produced by immunoSEQ multiplex PCR, yet TCRdb's version contains in-frame clones alone and is incomplete. The repertoire consists of under 80,000 clones, with roughly nine tenths occurring once and the leading ten covering around 4.4%. Sequencing was performed on peripheral blood. Source of these receptors: a man aged 50 to 60 with active COVID-19.

This chain joins TRBV24-1 and TRBJ2-5; 7 positions match TRBD1. In germline, CDR1 is KGHDR, CDR2 SFDVKD. With 10 bases clipped from V and 4 bases from J, the junction kept 8 bases outside the gene matches. This CDR3 has 13 residues. The CDR3 nucleotides are TGTGCCACTCAGCTTACAGGGGCAGAGACCCAGTACTTC. Its translation is CATQLTGAETQYF.

The gene calls are TRBV18 and TRBJ1-5; D not resolved. The V and J ends lost 2 bases and 5 bases respectively, with 7 bases between them. Germline assignment: CDR1 KGHSH and CDR2 LQKENI. The CDR3 loop spans 13 amino acids. As DNA, the CDR3 is TGTGCCAGCTCACCAAATTCAGATCAGCCCCAGCATTTT. It specifies CASSPNSDQPQHF.

The chain has TRBV6-5 and TRBJ2-5; 7 bases line up with TRBD1. The germline V gene encodes CDR1 MNHEY and CDR2 SVGAGI. V gave up 2 bases and J gave up 4 bases; unmatched junction bases: 1. The CDR3 spans 13 residues. The CDR3 bases are TGTGCCAGCAGTTACAACAGGGGAGAGACCCAGTACTTC. Residues: CASSYNRGETQYF.

The gene calls are TRBV2 and TRBJ2-5; possible D gene TRBD2, 6 bases. CDR1 and CDR2 (germline): SNHLY, FYNNEI. V was pared by 8 bases and J by 5 bases, with 21 bases between. CDR3 length equals 15 residues. CDR3 sequence reads: CASRGSGTTIETQYF. DNA of the CDR3: TGTGCCAGCCGTGGTAGCGGAACCACCATTGAGACCCAGTACTTC.

This clone was counted a single time. This sequence joins TRBV6-2 or TRBV6-3 and TRBJ2-4; D is possibly TRBD2 (5 bases). The CDR3 runs 14 residues. V lost 5 bases to trimming and J lost 9 bases, with 17 bases between them. CDR1 and CDR2 from the germline V gene are MNHEY and SVGEGT. For the CDR3, the DNA is TGTGCCAGCAGTCTTCAGCCCTCAGGAGGCATTCAGTACTTC. This translates into CASSLQPSGGIQYF.

DNA of the CDR3: TGTGCCAGCAGTCCCCGGGACACCGGTTCCCAGCATTTT. This sequence encodes CASSPRDTGSQHF. The chain links TRBV2 to TRBJ1-5; tentative D call: TRBD1 (6 bases). In germline, CDR1 is SNHLY, CDR2 FYNNEI. V was clipped by 5 bases and J by 11 bases, with 16 bases between them. The CDR3 spans 13 residues.

This chain joins TRBV6-5 and TRBJ2-7; 7 nucleotides match TRBD1. Germline V lookup: CDR1 MNHEY, CDR2 SVGAGI. V dropped 4 bases and J dropped 4; count of bases not matched to a gene: 10. This CDR3 is 15 amino acids long. CDR3 loop: CASSSPKGAKYEQYF. The CDR3 DNA is TGTGCCAGCAGTTCTCCAAAGGGGGCTAAATACGAGCAGTACTTC.

The rearrangement uses TRBV27 and TRBJ2-1, with TRBD2 matching over 14 bases. The CDR3 spans 17 residues. CDR1 is MNHEY and CDR2 is SMNVEV in the germline V gene (reference sequence). The V and J ends lost 2 bases and 7 bases, in that order; junction bases with no gene match: 7. CDR3 bases: TGTGCCAGCAGTTTACGACTAGCGGGAGGGCCATGGAATGAGCAGTTCTTC. Encoded protein: CASSLRLAGGPWNEQFF.

The chain uses TRBV2 and TRBJ2-3; 7 nucleotides line up with TRBD2. Looked up from germline, CDR1 is SNHLY and CDR2 is FYNNEI. The CDR3 contains 13 residues. With 6 bases clipped from V and 3 bases from J, the junction kept 3 bases outside the gene matches. CDR3 in DNA: TGTGCCAGCAGGCAGGGAGGGACAGATACGCAGTATTTT. It codes for CASRQGGTDTQYF.